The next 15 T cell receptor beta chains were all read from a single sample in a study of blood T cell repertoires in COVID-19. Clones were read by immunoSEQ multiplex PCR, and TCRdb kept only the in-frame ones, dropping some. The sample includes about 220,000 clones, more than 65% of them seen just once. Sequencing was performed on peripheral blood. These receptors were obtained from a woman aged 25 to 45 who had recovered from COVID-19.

CDR3 residues: CASSREGGSYNEQFF. In DNA form, the CDR3 reads TGCGCCAGCAGCCGGGAGGGGGGGTCCTACAATGAGCAGTTCTTC. V is TRBV5-1 and J is TRBJ2-1; 8 bases fit TRBD2. In germline, CDR1 is SGHRS, CDR2 YFSETQ. The V gene end was trimmed by 4 bases and the J gene end by 1 base; junction bases not matched to a gene: 4. The CDR3 contains 15 residues.

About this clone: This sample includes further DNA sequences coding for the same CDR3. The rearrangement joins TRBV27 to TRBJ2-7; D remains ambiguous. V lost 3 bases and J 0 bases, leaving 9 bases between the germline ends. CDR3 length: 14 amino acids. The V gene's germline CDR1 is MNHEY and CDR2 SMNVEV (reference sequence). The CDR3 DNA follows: TGTGCCAGCAGTTTGAGTCCAAGCTCCTACGAGCAGTACTTC. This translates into CASSLSPSSYEQYF.

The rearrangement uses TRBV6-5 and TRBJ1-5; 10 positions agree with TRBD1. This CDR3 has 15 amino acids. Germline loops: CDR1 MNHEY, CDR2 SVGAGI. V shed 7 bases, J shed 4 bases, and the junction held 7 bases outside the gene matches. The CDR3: CASNPRDRGNQPQHF. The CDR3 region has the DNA TGTGCCAGCAACCCCCGGGACAGGGGTAATCAGCCCCAGCATTTT.

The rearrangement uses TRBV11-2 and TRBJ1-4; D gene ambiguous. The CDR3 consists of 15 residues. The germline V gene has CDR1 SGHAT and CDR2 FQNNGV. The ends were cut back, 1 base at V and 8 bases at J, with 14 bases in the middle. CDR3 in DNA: TGTGCCAGCAGCTTAGGCGGGCAGGCAGCAGAAAAACTGTTTTTT. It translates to CASSLGGQAAEKLFF.

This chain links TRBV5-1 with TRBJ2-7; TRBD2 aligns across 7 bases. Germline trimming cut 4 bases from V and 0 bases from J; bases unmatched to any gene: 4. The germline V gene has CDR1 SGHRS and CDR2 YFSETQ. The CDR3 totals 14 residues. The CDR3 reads CASSNPSGSYEQYF. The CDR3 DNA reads TGCGCCAGCAGCAACCCTAGCGGCTCCTACGAGCAGTACTTC.

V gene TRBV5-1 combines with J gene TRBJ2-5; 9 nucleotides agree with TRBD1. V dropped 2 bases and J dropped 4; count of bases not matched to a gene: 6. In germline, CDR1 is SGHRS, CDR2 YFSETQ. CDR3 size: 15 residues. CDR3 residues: CASSFSGQGRETQYF. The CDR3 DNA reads TGCGCCAGCAGCTTCTCGGGACAGGGAAGAGAGACCCAGTACTTC.

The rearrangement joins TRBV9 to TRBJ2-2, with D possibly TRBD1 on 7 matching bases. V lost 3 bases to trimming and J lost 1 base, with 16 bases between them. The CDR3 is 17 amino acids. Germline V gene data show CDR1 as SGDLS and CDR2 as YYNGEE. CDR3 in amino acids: CASSAWRGTENTGELFF. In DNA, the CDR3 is TGTGCCAGCAGCGCCTGGAGGGGGACAGAGAACACCGGGGAGCTGTTTTTT.

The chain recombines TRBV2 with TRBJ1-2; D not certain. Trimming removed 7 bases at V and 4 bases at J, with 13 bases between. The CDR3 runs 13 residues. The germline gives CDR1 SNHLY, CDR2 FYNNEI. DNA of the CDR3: TGTGCCAGCACCCTAAGAGGGAGCTATGGCTACACCTTC. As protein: CASTLRGSYGYTF.

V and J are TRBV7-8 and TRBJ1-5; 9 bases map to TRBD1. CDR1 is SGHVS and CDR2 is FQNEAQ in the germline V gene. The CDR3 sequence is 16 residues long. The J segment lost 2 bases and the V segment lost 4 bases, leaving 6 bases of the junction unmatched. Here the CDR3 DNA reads TGTGCCAGCAGCTCTAAGGGACAGGGCGGCAATCAGCCCCAGCATTTT. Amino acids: CASSSKGQGGNQPQHF.

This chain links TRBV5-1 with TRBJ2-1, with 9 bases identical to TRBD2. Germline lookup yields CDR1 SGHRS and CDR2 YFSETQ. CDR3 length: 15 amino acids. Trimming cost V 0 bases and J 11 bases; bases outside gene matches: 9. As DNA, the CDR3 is TGCGCCAGCAGCTTGGACGATAGCGGGAGAGCTAAGCAGTTCTTC. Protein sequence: CASSLDDSGRAKQFF.

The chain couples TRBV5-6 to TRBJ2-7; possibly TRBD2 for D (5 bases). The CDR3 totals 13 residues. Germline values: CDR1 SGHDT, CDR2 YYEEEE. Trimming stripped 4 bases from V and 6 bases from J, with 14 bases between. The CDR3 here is CASSREYKGEQYF. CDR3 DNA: TGTGCCAGCAGCCGGGAATACAAGGGCGAGCAGTACTTC.

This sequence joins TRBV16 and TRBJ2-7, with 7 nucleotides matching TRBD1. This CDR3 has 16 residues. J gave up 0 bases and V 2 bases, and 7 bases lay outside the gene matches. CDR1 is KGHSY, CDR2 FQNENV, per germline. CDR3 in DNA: TGTGCCAGCAGCCAACCACAGGGGAGAAGCTCCTACGAGCAGTACTTC. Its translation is CASSQPQGRSSYEQYF.

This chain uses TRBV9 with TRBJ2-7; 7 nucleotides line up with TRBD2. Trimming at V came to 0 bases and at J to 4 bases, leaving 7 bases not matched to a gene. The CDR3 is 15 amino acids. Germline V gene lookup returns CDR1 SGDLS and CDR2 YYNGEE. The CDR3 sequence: CASSVAVGGPYEQYF. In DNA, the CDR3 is TGTGCCAGCAGCGTAGCGGTGGGAGGGCCGTACGAGCAGTACTTC. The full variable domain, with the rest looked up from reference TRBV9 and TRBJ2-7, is DSGVTQTPKHLITATGQRVTLRCSPRSGDLSVYWYQQSLDQGLQFLIQYYNGEERAKGNILERFSAQQFPDLHSELNLSSLELGDSALYFCASSVAVGGPYEQYFGPGTRLTVT.

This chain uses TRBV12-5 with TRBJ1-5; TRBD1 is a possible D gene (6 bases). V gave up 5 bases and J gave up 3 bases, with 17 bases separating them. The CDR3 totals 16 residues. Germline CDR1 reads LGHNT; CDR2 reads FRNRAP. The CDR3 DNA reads TGTGCTAGTGGTCCAACACAGGGATTTATCAATCAGCCCCAGCATTTT. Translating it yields CASGPTQGFINQPQHF.

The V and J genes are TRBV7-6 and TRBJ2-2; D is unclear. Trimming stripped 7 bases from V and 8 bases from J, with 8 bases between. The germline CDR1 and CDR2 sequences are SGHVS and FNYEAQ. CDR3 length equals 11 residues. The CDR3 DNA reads TGTGCCAGCATTCTTCGGGGGGAGCTGTTTTTT. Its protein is CASILRGELFF.